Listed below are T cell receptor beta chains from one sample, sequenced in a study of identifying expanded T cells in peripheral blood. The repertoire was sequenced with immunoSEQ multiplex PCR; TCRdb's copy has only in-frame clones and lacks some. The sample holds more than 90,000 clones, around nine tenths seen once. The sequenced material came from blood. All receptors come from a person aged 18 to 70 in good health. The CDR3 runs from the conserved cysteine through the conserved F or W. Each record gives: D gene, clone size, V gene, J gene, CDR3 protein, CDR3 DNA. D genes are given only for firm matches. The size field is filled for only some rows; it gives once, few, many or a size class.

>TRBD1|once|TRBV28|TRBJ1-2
CASMITGTGRYGYTF
TGTGCCAGCATGATTACCGGGACAGGGCGGTATGGCTACACCTTC
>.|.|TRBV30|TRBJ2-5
CAWSGSQETQYF
TGTGCCTGGAGTGGATCCCAAGAGACCCAGTACTTC
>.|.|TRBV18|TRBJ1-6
CASSADSASNSPLHF
TGTGCCAGCTCAGCGGACAGTGCCTCCAATTCACCCCTCCACTTT
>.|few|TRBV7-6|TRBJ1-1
CASSLDSGTEAFF
TGTGCCAGCAGCTTAGATAGTGGGACTGAAGCTTTCTTT
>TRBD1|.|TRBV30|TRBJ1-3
CAWSAGTAGNTIYF
TGTGCCTGGAGTGCGGGGACAGCTGGAAACACCATATATTTT
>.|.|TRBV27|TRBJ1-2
CASSFGAGVDGYTF
TGTGCCAGCAGTTTTGGAGCAGGGGTAGATGGCTACACCTTC
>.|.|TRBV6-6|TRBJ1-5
CASSNSNQPQHF
TGTGCCAGCAGTAATAGCAATCAGCCCCAGCATTTT
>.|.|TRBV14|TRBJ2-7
CASSAYNRGGLEQYF
TGTGCCAGCAGCGCTTATAACCGTGGGGGGCTCGAGCAGTACTTC
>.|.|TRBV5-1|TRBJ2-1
CASSMLQGNEQFF
TGCGCCAGCAGCATGCTACAGGGAAATGAGCAGTTCTTC
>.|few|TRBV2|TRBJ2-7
CASTPDGGGAYEQYF
TGTGCCAGCACCCCGGATGGCGGGGGCGCCTACGAGCAGTACTTC
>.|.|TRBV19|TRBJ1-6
CASVGGLNSPLHF
TGTGCCAGTGTGGGGGGATTGAATTCACCCCTCCACTTT
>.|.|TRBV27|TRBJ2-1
CASSLAVYNEQFF
TGTGCCAGCAGTTTAGCGGTTTACAATGAGCAGTTCTTC
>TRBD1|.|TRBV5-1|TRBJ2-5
CASSGQASAETQYF
TGCGCCAGCAGTGGACAGGCAAGTGCGGAGACCCAGTACTTC
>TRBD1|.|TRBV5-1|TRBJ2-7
CASRGQTTNYEQYF
TGCGCCAGCAGGGGACAGACCACCAACTACGAGCAGTACTTC
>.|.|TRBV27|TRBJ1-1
CASSGLSEAFF
TGTGCCAGCAGCGGGCTCTCTGAAGCTTTCTTT
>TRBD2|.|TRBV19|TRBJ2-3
CASSQVPGLAGARGDTQYF
TGTGCCAGTAGCCAGGTCCCGGGACTAGCGGGGGCGAGAGGAGATACGCAGTATTTT
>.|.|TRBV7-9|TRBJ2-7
CASSFGLSYEQYF
TGTGCCAGCAGCTTTGGACTCTCCTACGAGCAGTACTTC
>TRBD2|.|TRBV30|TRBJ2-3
CAWYHIAGPTDTQYF
TGTGCCTGGTACCATATAGCGGGCCCCACAGATACGCAGTATTTT
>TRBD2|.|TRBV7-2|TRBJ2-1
CASSSGLVVDEQFF
TGTGCCAGCAGCTCGGGACTAGTCGTCGATGAGCAGTTCTTC
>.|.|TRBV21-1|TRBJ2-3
CASSDRQGDSDTQYF
TGTGCCAGCAGCGACCGACAGGGGGATTCAGATACGCAGTATTTT
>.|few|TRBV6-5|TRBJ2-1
CASSPRGTGGNEQFF
TGTGCCAGCAGTCCGCGAGGCACTGGGGGCAATGAGCAGTTCTTC
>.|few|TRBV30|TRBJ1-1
CASRRVNTEAFF
TGTGCCTCCCGTCGGGTGAACACTGAAGCTTTCTTT
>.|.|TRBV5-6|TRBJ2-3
CASSSLTADTQYF
TGTGCCAGCAGCTCACTTACAGCAGATACGCAGTATTTT
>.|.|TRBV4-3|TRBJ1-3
CASSLTRGGSGNTIYF
TGCGCCAGCAGCCTTACCAGGGGCGGTTCTGGAAACACCATATATTTT
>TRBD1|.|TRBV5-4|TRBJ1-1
CASSTTGYTEAFF
TGTGCCAGCAGCACGACAGGGTACACTGAAGCTTTCTTT
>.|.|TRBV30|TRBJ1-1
CAWTEGVGTEAFF
TGTGCCTGGACCGAGGGGGTTGGGACTGAAGCTTTCTTT
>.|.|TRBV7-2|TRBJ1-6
CASSPGFGDSPLHF
TGTGCCAGCAGCCCCGGCTTTGGCGATTCACCCCTCCACTTT
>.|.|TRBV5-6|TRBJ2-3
CASSWWGSTDTQYF
TGTGCCAGCAGCTGGTGGGGGAGCACAGATACGCAGTATTTT
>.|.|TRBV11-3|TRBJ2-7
CASSLGPAREQYF
TGTGCCAGCAGCTTAGGGCCAGCCCGCGAGCAGTACTTC
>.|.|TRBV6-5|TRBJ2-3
CASSSFGRFDTDTQYF
TGTGCCAGCAGTTCTTTCGGGAGATTCGACACAGATACGCAGTATTTT
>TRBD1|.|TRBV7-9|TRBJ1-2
CASSLVGTGKGYTF
TGTGCCAGCAGCTTAGTGGGGACAGGCAAGGGCTACACCTTC
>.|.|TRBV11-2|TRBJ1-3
CASSSPVWIPGNTIYF
TGTGCCAGCAGCTCTCCTGTTTGGATCCCTGGAAACACCATATATTTT
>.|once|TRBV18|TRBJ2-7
CASSRVVGYEQYF
TGTGCCAGCTCACGGGTAGTAGGGTACGAGCAGTACTTC
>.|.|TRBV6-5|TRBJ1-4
CASRPPGGTREKLFF
TGTGCCAGCAGGCCCCCGGGGGGCACTCGGGAAAAACTGTTTTTT
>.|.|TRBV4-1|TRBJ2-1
CASSQVGGAHNEQFF
TGCGCCAGCAGCCAAGTGGGCGGGGCCCACAATGAGCAGTTCTTC